The 30 T cell receptor beta chains below were found in one sample sequenced in a study of T cell repertoires in cytomegalovirus infection. MiXCR was run by TCRdb on the reads, yielding one entry per CDR3 protein. The sample consists of about 700,000 distinct CDR3 sequences, roughly 36% of them appearing once. No cognate antigen is known for these TCRs. Sequencing used cultured PBMCs, obtained from culture after CMV antigen stimulation. The receptors shown here come from a human donor in good health (CMV status not recorded). Some clones in this sample may be carry-over from other donors' samples.

This clonotype was seen a few times. The rearrangement joins TRBV6-5 to TRBJ2-7; D remains ambiguous. The CDR3 contains 13 residues. Germline V gene data show CDR1 as MNHEY and CDR2 as SVGAGI. Trimming left V 6 bases short and J 10 bases short, with 19 bases between. The CDR3 DNA is TGTGCCAGCAGCGAACACTCCGGACGCGGTCAGTACTTC. It codes for CASSEHSGRGQYF.

The genes are TRBV4-3 and TRBJ1-1, with D tentatively TRBD1 (5 bases). The CDR3 totals 15 residues. Germline CDR1 reads LGHNA; CDR2 reads YSLEER. Trimming shortened V by 0 bases and J by 4 bases, and 12 bases separated the two germline ends. CDR3 bases: TGCGCCAGCAGCCAAGATTCTTCAGGGCTCACTGAAGCTTTCTTT. Amino acid sequence: CASSQDSSGLTEAFF.

This clonotype was observed a few times. The rearrangement uses TRBV19 and TRBJ2-3; the match to TRBD1 covers 11 bases. The CDR3 has 14 residues. CDR1 and CDR2 from the germline V gene are LNHDA and SQIVND (reference sequence). V lost 11 bases to trimming and J lost 0 bases; unmatched junction nucleotides: 4. CDR3 nucleotides: TGTGCCTGCCGGGACAGGGGGAGCACAGATACGCAGTATTTT. This sequence encodes CACRDRGSTDTQYF.

The CDR3 DNA reads TGTGCCACCACCGACCCGGCCAGGGGCGAGGACACTGAAGCTTTCTTT. Amino acids: CATTDPARGEDTEAFF. This sequence joins TRBV24-1 and TRBJ1-1; D may be TRBD1 (6 bases). The V end lost 8 bases, the J end lost 3 bases, and 21 bases lay between the germline ends. Germline V gene sequence: CDR1 KGHDR, CDR2 SFDVKD. The CDR3 is 16 amino acids.

This clonotype appeared a few times. The chain recombines TRBV6-1 with TRBJ2-5, with D possibly being TRBD1 (5 bases). Trimming removed 1 base from V and 5 bases from J, with 11 bases in between. This CDR3 region has 14 residues. Germline CDR1 MNHNS, CDR2 SASEGT. The CDR3 sequence: CASSEDRGRETQYF. DNA for the CDR3: TGTGCCAGCAGTGAAGATAGGGGCCGGGAGACCCAGTACTTC.

The chain joins TRBV7-2 to TRBJ2-6, with 8 bases aligning to TRBD2. Germline loops: CDR1 SGHTA, CDR2 FQGNSA. V lost 8 bases, J lost 4 bases, and 19 bases stayed unmatched. CDR3 length: 19 amino acids. The CDR3 DNA sequence: TGTGCCAGCGAACCTCTCACGGGGGGGGCTAGGACCGGGGCCAACGTCCTGACTTTC. Encoded protein: CASEPLTGGARTGANVLTF.

The rearrangement joins TRBV6-1 to TRBJ2-7, with D perhaps TRBD2 (6 bases). The CDR3 runs 15 residues. The germline V and J ends were trimmed by 2 bases and 4 bases, with 15 bases remaining between them. Germline V gives CDR1 MNHNS, CDR2 SASEGT. CDR3 in amino acids: CASSESEGPYYEQYF. In DNA, the CDR3 is TGTGCCAGCAGTGAATCGGAGGGACCCTATTACGAGCAGTACTTC.

The chain recombines TRBV19 with TRBJ1-5, with D possibly matching TRBD1 (5 bases). The germline V gene encodes CDR1 LNHDA and CDR2 SQIVND (reference sequence). The CDR3 is 15 residues long. Trimming left V 0 bases short and J 5 bases short, with 11 bases between. Here the CDR3 reads CASSIDRTGHQPQHF. The CDR3 nucleotides read TGTGCCAGTAGTATAGATCGCACAGGTCATCAGCCCCAGCATTTT.

In nucleotides, the CDR3 is TGCAGTGCTAGAGATCCGGGGGGGCAATGGAATGAAAAACTGTTTTTT. Its protein product is CSARDPGGQWNEKLFF. The chain combines TRBV20-1 with TRBJ1-4, with D tentatively TRBD1 (6 bases). Trimming stripped 0 bases from V and 5 bases from J, with 16 bases between. Germline V gene sequence: CDR1 DFQATT, CDR2 SNEGSKA (reference sequence). The CDR3 loop spans 16 amino acids.

The chain recombines TRBV20-1 with TRBJ2-1; 10 bases agree with TRBD2. The V gene's germline CDR1 is DFQATT and CDR2 SNEGSKA (reference sequence). The CDR3 sequence is 15 residues long. After removal of 2 bases from V and 2 bases from J, the junction contained 3 bases not matched to a gene. CDR3 in amino acids: CSARHTSGAYNEQFF. The CDR3 DNA reads as TGCAGTGCTAGACATACTAGCGGGGCCTACAATGAGCAGTTCTTC.

This clonotype has a single count. The genes are TRBV7-9 and TRBJ1-1; D possibly corresponds to TRBD1 (6 bases). The CDR3 runs to 13 residues. Trimming cost V 3 bases and J 6 bases, with 11 bases left between them. The germline V gene encodes CDR1 SEHNR and CDR2 FQNEAQ (reference sequence). The CDR3 DNA follows: TGTGCCAGCAGCTTCGGAGGGGGAGCTGAAGCTTTCTTT. As protein: CASSFGGGAEAFF.

The chain carries TRBV20-1 and TRBJ2-1; no reliable D call. The V gene's germline CDR1 is DFQATT and CDR2 SNEGSKA (reference sequence). CDR3 length: 14 amino acids. Trimming shortened V by 0 bases and J by 4 bases, and 10 bases separated the two germline ends. CDR3 sequence (DNA): TGCAGTGCTAGAGACGCGAAGGATTACAATGAGCAGTTCTTC. Translating gives CSARDAKDYNEQFF.

The chain combines TRBV13 with TRBJ2-1, with TRBD1 matching over 9 bases. J lost 4 bases, V lost 8 bases, and 9 bases had no gene match. The CDR3 is 15 residues long. CDR1 is PRHDT, CDR2 FYEKMQ, per germline (reference sequence). The CDR3 is CASGNGTGWYNEQFF. The CDR3 region has the DNA TGTGCCAGCGGAAACGGGACAGGGTGGTACAATGAGCAGTTCTTC.

The chain has TRBV5-6 and TRBJ2-5; D ambiguous. The CDR3 sequence is 13 residues long. Trimming shortened V by 4 bases and J by 6 bases, and 13 bases separated the two germline ends. The germline V gene has CDR1 SGHDT and CDR2 YYEEEE. The CDR3 nucleotides are TGTGCCAGCAGCCGGCCGCCCTCAAAGACCCAGTACTTC. It translates to CASSRPPSKTQYF.

In this sample, this clonotype turned up many times. This chain connects TRBV7-8 to TRBJ2-1; D might be TRBD1 (5 bases). CDR1 and CDR2 from the germline V gene are SGHVS and FQNEAQ. This CDR3 has 14 residues. V was pared by 5 bases and J by 4 bases, with 12 bases between. This chain's CDR3 is CASSLRQQYNEQFF. The CDR3 DNA is TGTGCCAGCAGCCTCAGACAGCAGTACAATGAGCAGTTCTTC. The full variable domain, in which reference TRBV7-8 and TRBJ2-1 provide the parts outside the CDR3, is GAGVSQSPRYKVAKRGQDVALRCDPISGHVSLFWYQQALGQGPEFLTYFQNEAQLDKSGLPSDRFFAERPEGSVSTLKIQRTQQEDSAVYLCASSLRQQYNEQFFGPGTRLTVL.

The rearrangement joins TRBV11-2 to TRBJ2-7; a possible D gene is TRBD1 (6 bases). This CDR3 has 17 residues. Trimming pared 5 bases from V and 2 bases from J, leaving 22 bases between. Germline loops: CDR1 SGHAT, CDR2 FQNNGV. The CDR3 DNA is TGTGCCAGCAGCCCGTGGGGGCCGCAGACCACTACCTACGAGCAGTACTTC. Translated, it gives CASSPWGPQTTTYEQYF.

J is TRBJ2-1 and V is TRBV6-4, with a possible D match to TRBD2 (7 bases). The CDR3 totals 13 residues. The V gene lost 5 bases and the J gene lost 9 bases, with 14 bases spanning the gap. The germline gives CDR1 MRHNA, CDR2 SNTAGT. The DNA of the CDR3 is TGTGCCAGCAGTCCACAGGGAGGGGGTGAGCAGTTCTTC. Its protein product is CASSPQGGGEQFF.

The V gene is TRBV4-2, the J gene TRBJ2-2; D might be TRBD1 or TRBD2, each matching 5 bases. CDR1 LGHNA and CDR2 YNFKEQ come from the germline V gene. V shed 0 bases and J shed 5 bases, with 13 bases lying between them. The CDR3 is 16 residues long. This CDR3 reads CASSQEGPWGTGELFF. The CDR3 region has the DNA TGTGCCAGCAGCCAAGAAGGTCCGTGGGGGACCGGGGAGCTGTTTTTT.

The chain is built from TRBV29-1 and TRBJ1-1; D is perhaps TRBD1 (5 bases). V was pared by 5 bases and J by 4 bases, with 23 bases between. Germline V gene sequence: CDR1 SQVTM, CDR2 ANQGSEA. CDR3 length: 16 residues. Here the CDR3 DNA reads TGCAGCGTTCATTCAGGTACCGGGGGACGGGGCACTGAAGCTTTCTTT. Residues: CSVHSGTGGRGTEAFF.

This clonotype has a handful of counts. The chain joins TRBV12-3 or TRBV12-4 to TRBJ1-5; 8 positions agree with TRBD1. J lost 6 bases, V lost 6 bases, and 10 bases had no gene match. The CDR3 length is 15 residues. The CDR3 protein is CASRPPGQGFQPQHF. DNA of the CDR3: TGTGCCAGCAGACCCCCTGGACAGGGATTTCAGCCCCAGCATTTT.

The table lists this clonotype with a few counts. The DNA for the CDR3 is TGTGCCAGCAGTTTCCTAGCGGCTAGCACAGATACGCAGTATTTT. This encodes CASSFLAASTDTQYF. The chain couples TRBV12-3 or TRBV12-4 to TRBJ2-3, with TRBD2 matching over 7 bases. The CDR3 consists of 15 residues. V trimming: 3 bases; J trimming: 0 bases; junction bases outside the gene matches: 3.

This chain links TRBV24-1 with TRBJ2-3; 9 nucleotides align to TRBD1. CDR3 length equals 16 residues. Per germline, CDR1 KGHDR and CDR2 SFDVKD. Trimming took 4 bases from V and 4 from J; bases not matched to a gene: 8. The CDR3 nucleotides are TGTGCCACCAGTGAACCGGGACAGGGAAATGCAGATACGCAGTATTTT. This gives the protein CATSEPGQGNADTQYF.

The sample holds a few counts of this clonotype. The V call is TRBV28, the J call TRBJ1-4; weak D call: TRBD1 (5 bases). The germline V gene encodes CDR1 MDHEN and CDR2 SYDVKM. The length of the CDR3 is 14 residues. Deletions cut 8 bases from V and 7 bases from J, with 17 bases between. CDR3 sequence (DNA): TGTGCCAGCGGGTCCGGGACGCTTGGTGAAAAACTGTTTTTT. It codes for CASGSGTLGEKLFF.

The V call is TRBV6-6, the J call TRBJ2-7; no clear D gene. This CDR3 contains 12 residues. The germline V gene has CDR1 MNHNY and CDR2 SVGAGI (reference sequence). V lost 8 bases, J lost 0 bases, and 8 bases lay in between. The CDR3: CASERNSYEQYF. The CDR3 DNA sequence: TGTGCCAGCGAACGGAACTCCTACGAGCAGTACTTC.

This clonotype showed up just a few times. This rearrangement joins TRBV20-1 to TRBJ1-6; 7 bases agree with TRBD1. CDR3 length: 15 amino acids. Germline lookup yields CDR1 DFQATT and CDR2 SNEGSKA (reference sequence). Trimming took 2 bases from V and 7 from J; bases not matched to a gene: 8. The CDR3 sequence: CSARSSTGKNSPLHF. The CDR3 DNA reads as TGCAGTGCTAGATCCTCGACAGGGAAAAATTCACCCCTCCACTTT.

This clonotype was seen more than once but under ten times. The V and J genes are TRBV20-1 and TRBJ2-2; TRBD2 matches at 9 bases. Germline trimming cut 2 bases from V and 2 bases from J; bases unmatched to any gene: 6. Germline assignment: CDR1 DFQATT and CDR2 SNEGSKA (reference sequence). The CDR3 consists of 16 residues. Here the CDR3 reads CSARLVAGDNTGELFF. The CDR3 coding sequence is TGCAGTGCTAGATTGGTAGCGGGGGATAACACCGGGGAGCTGTTTTTT.

This clonotype occurred a few times. The chain has TRBV27 and TRBJ1-6; the match to TRBD1 covers 9 bases. This CDR3 has 15 residues. Germline-derived CDR1 and CDR2 are MNHEY and SMNVEV (reference sequence). The V gene end was trimmed by 8 bases and the J gene end by 4 bases; junction bases not matched to a gene: 6. CDR3 sequence: CASHRGLRYNSPLHF. The CDR3 coding sequence is TGTGCCAGCCACAGGGGGCTTAGGTATAATTCACCCCTCCACTTT.

This clonotype was detected many times. J is TRBJ2-1 and V is TRBV6-2 or TRBV6-3; a possible D gene is TRBD1 (5 bases). Germline V gene sequence: CDR1 MNHEY, CDR2 SVGEGT. The CDR3 loop spans 14 amino acids. Trimming removed 6 bases at V and 0 bases at J, with 9 bases between. The CDR3 region is CASRDINSYNEQFF. DNA for the CDR3: TGTGCCAGCAGGGACATAAACTCCTACAATGAGCAGTTCTTC.

This rearrangement joins TRBV20-1 to TRBJ2-3, with 13 bases aligning to TRBD2. The V segment lost 4 bases and the J segment 5 bases; nucleotides outside the gene matches: 6. This CDR3 is built from 15 residues. Per the germline V gene, CDR1 is DFQATT and CDR2 is SNEGSKA (reference sequence). This CDR3 reads CSATRTSGGVDTQYF. Written as DNA, the CDR3 is TGCAGTGCTACTCGGACTAGCGGGGGTGTAGATACGCAGTATTTT.

The gene calls are TRBV12-3 or TRBV12-4 and TRBJ2-4, with a possible D match to TRBD2 (6 bases). V lost 3 bases to trimming and J lost 9 bases, with 15 bases between them. This CDR3 contains 14 residues. CDR3 amino acids: CASSLGGTPSIQYF. In DNA form, the CDR3 reads TGTGCCAGCAGTTTGGGCGGGACTCCCAGCATTCAGTACTTC.